A single sample is the source of the 21 T cell receptor beta chains below, sequenced in a study of blood T cell repertoires in COVID-19. Measured with immunoSEQ multiplex PCR; TCRdb has only the in-frame clones, and not every one. The data hold tens of thousands of clones, with 75% to 85% observed a single time. Sequenced: peripheral blood. Receptors originate from a woman older than 75 with acute or convalescent COVID-19.

The chain recombines TRBV18 with TRBJ2-3, with a possible D match to TRBD1 (5 bases). The length of the CDR3 is 13 residues. V lost 5 bases to trimming and J lost 9 bases, with 15 bases between them. From germline, CDR1 is KGHSH and CDR2 LQKENI. CDR3 in DNA: TGTGCCAGCTCAATTCCAGGGAAGCTAACGCAGTATTTT. Encoded protein: CASSIPGKLTQYF.

This clone was seen ten or more times. This chain connects TRBV20-1 to TRBJ2-1; 8 nucleotides agree with TRBD2. Germline loops: CDR1 DFQATT, CDR2 SNEGSKA (reference sequence). This CDR3 region has 16 residues. J gave up 3 bases and V 3 bases, and 10 bases lay outside the gene matches. The CDR3 sequence: CSASPRGSGNYNEQFF. The CDR3 DNA sequence: TGCAGTGCTAGTCCTCGCGGTAGCGGGAACTACAATGAGCAGTTCTTC.

This clone showed up just once. The chain has TRBV18 and TRBJ1-4, with 7 positions matching TRBD1. V shed 6 bases and J 7 bases; nucleotides not matched to a gene: 8. The CDR3 totals 14 residues. CDR1 is KGHSH, CDR2 LQKENI, per germline. Here the CDR3 reads CASSKGGAAEKLFF. In DNA form, the CDR3 reads TGTGCCAGCTCTAAAGGGGGCGCGGCTGAAAAACTGTTTTTT. The variable domain in full, completed from reference TRBV18 and TRBJ1-4, reads NAGVMQNPRHLVRRRGQEARLRCSPMKGHSHVYWYRQLPEEGLKFMVYLQKENIIDESGMPKERFSAEFPKEGPSILRIQQVVRGDSAAYFCASSKGGAAEKLFFGSGTQLSVL.

As DNA, the CDR3 is TGTGCCAGCAGCTTATCGGGGGGTGAAAAACTGTTTTTT. This sequence encodes CASSLSGGEKLFF. V gene TRBV7-8 combines with J gene TRBJ1-4, with D maybe TRBD1 (5 bases). CDR1 and CDR2 (germline): SGHVS, FQNEAQ. The CDR3 has 13 residues. The V end lost 2 bases, the J end lost 7 bases, and 8 bases lay between the germline ends.

The chain combines TRBV12-3 or TRBV12-4 with TRBJ2-5; D remains ambiguous. This CDR3 comprises 13 residues. V lost 3 bases and J lost 2, with 7 bases in between. The CDR3, as DNA: TGTGCCAGCAGTTTTAACCGGCAAGAGACCCAGTACTTC. Its protein product is CASSFNRQETQYF.

This clone was seen once. CDR3 nucleotide sequence: TGTGCCAGCAGACCGGACAGGTTCTCTGGAAACACCATATATTTT. Residues: CASRPDRFSGNTIYF. The chain couples TRBV2 to TRBJ1-3; 7 positions agree with TRBD1. The germline gives CDR1 SNHLY, CDR2 FYNNEI. CDR3 length: 15 amino acids. V lost 6 bases to trimming and J lost 0 bases; unmatched junction nucleotides: 5.

The chain has TRBV6-1 and TRBJ2-3; D possibly corresponds to TRBD1 (6 bases). V lost 3 bases and J lost 0, with 10 bases in between. CDR3 length equals 15 residues. Germline lookup yields CDR1 MNHNS and CDR2 SASEGT. The CDR3 reads CASSDPTGSTDTQYF. Here the CDR3 DNA reads TGTGCCAGCAGTGACCCAACAGGGAGCACAGATACGCAGTATTTT.

The chain links TRBV7-8 to TRBJ2-3; TRBD1 aligns across 8 bases. CDR3 size: 13 residues. The V gene end was trimmed by 5 bases and the J gene end by 5 bases; junction bases not matched to a gene: 3. Germline V lookup: CDR1 SGHVS, CDR2 FQNEAQ. The DNA of the CDR3 is TGTGCCAGCAGCCAGACAGGGGTAGATACGCAGTATTTT. Translation gives CASSQTGVDTQYF.

This clone occurred once. The chain is built from TRBV14 and TRBJ2-2; D unclear. The CDR3 has 17 residues. Germline CDR1 reads SGHDN; CDR2 reads FVKESK. Trimming stripped 0 bases from V and 0 bases from J, with 11 bases between. The CDR3 sequence is CASSQDTSLANTGELFF. The DNA of the CDR3 is TGTGCCAGCAGCCAAGATACGAGCCTAGCGAACACCGGGGAGCTGTTTTTT.

The chain joins TRBV5-6 to TRBJ2-1; D unclear. Germline-derived CDR1 and CDR2 are SGHDT and YYEEEE. This CDR3 has 16 residues. V gave up 0 bases and J gave up 0 bases, with 10 bases separating them. The CDR3 DNA reads as TGTGCCAGCAGCTTGGGACAACAGAGCTCCTACAATGAGCAGTTCTTC. This gives the protein CASSLGQQSSYNEQFF.

CDR3 bases: TGTGCCAGCTCACCAGCCGTAAAACAGGGAAATGAAAAACTGTTTTTT. As protein: CASSPAVKQGNEKLFF. The J gene is TRBJ1-4, the V gene TRBV18, with D tentatively TRBD1 (6 bases). The CDR3 length is 16 residues. V lost 2 bases, J lost 5 bases, and 15 bases lay in between. Germline V gene data show CDR1 as KGHSH and CDR2 as LQKENI.

V and J are TRBV19 and TRBJ2-1, with TRBD2 matching 9 bases. There are 12 residues in the CDR3. V shed 11 bases and J 9 bases; nucleotides not matched to a gene: 8. CDR1 LNHDA and CDR2 SQIVND come from the germline V gene (reference sequence). CDR3 amino acids: CAVGGRASEQFF. Here the CDR3 DNA reads TGTGCCGTCGGCGGGAGGGCCTCTGAGCAGTTCTTC.

This rearrangement joins TRBV24-1 to TRBJ2-1, with 8 bases aligning to TRBD1. Unmatched junction bases numbered 9, after V lost 3 bases and J lost 0 bases. The CDR3 loop spans 18 amino acids. In germline, CDR1 is KGHDR, CDR2 SFDVKD. Here the CDR3 DNA reads TGTGCCACCAGTGATACCACTAACAGGGGGAGCTCCTACAATGAGCAGTTCTTC. Protein sequence: CATSDTTNRGSSYNEQFF.

DNA for the CDR3: TGCGCCAGCAGCCAAGTCCGGACAGGGACTGGAAACACCATATATTTT. Translated: CASSQVRTGTGNTIYF. This chain joins TRBV4-1 and TRBJ1-3; 8 bases line up with TRBD1. After removal of 1 base from V and 2 bases from J, the junction contained 4 bases not matched to a gene. Per germline, CDR1 MGHRA and CDR2 YSYEKL. The length of the CDR3 is 16 residues.

The chain couples TRBV3-1 (or the pseudogene TRBV3-2) to TRBJ2-3, with D possibly matching TRBD1 (5 bases). V shed 5 bases and J shed 2 bases, with 14 bases lying between them. This CDR3 comprises 15 residues. Germline lookup yields CDR1 LGHDT and CDR2 YNNKEL (reference sequence). The CDR3 nucleotides read TGTGCCAGCAGCGGACATTCTTCATCCACAGATACGCAGTATTTT. It codes for CASSGHSSSTDTQYF.

This chain connects TRBV20-1 to TRBJ2-7, with 10 positions matching TRBD2. The CDR3 is made up of 14 amino acids. Trimming at V came to 3 bases and at J to 4 bases, leaving 6 bases not matched to a gene. The germline V gene encodes CDR1 DFQATT and CDR2 SNEGSKA (reference sequence). CDR3 amino acids: CSASNPSGSYEQYF. Written as DNA, the CDR3 is TGCAGTGCTAGTAACCCTAGCGGGAGTTACGAGCAGTACTTC.

The rearrangement links TRBV4-1 to TRBJ1-2; 8 bases agree with TRBD1. J was trimmed by 6 bases and V by 0 bases; bases with no gene match: 3. CDR1 MGHRA and CDR2 YSYEKL come from the germline V gene. This CDR3 spans 14 amino acids. The chain's CDR3 is CASSQDRGLHGYTF. The CDR3 nucleotides are TGCGCCAGCAGCCAAGACAGGGGGCTCCATGGCTACACCTTC.

The chain combines TRBV30 with TRBJ2-5, with 11 bases matching TRBD2. Germline loops: CDR1 GTSNPN, CDR2 SVGIG (reference sequence). J gave up 5 bases and V 0 bases, and 5 bases lay outside the gene matches. CDR3 length equals 15 residues. The CDR3 DNA reads TGTGCCTGGAGTGTTCGGACTAGCGGGTTGGAGACCCAGTACTTC. This encodes CAWSVRTSGLETQYF.

The rearrangement links TRBV18 to TRBJ1-1, with D hard to call. The V and J ends lost 2 bases and 0 bases respectively, with 7 bases between them. CDR3 length: 14 residues. From germline, CDR1 is KGHSH and CDR2 LQKENI. CDR3: CASSPTNMNTEAFF. The CDR3 DNA is TGTGCCAGCTCACCAACGAACATGAACACTGAAGCTTTCTTT.

The chain carries TRBV10-1 and TRBJ2-3; 14 positions agree with TRBD2. Germline values: CDR1 WNHNN, CDR2 SYGVQD (reference sequence). J gave up 3 bases and V 2 bases, and 1 base lay outside the gene matches. This CDR3 has 16 residues. The CDR3 loop is CASSEGTSGGTDTQYF. For the CDR3, the DNA is TGCGCCAGCAGTGAGGGGACTAGCGGGGGTACAGATACGCAGTATTTT.

The CDR3 protein is CASSLGARGTYNEQFF. The CDR3 DNA is TGTGCCAGCAGCTTGGGTGCGCGGGGAACCTACAATGAGCAGTTCTTC. The genes are TRBV5-4 and TRBJ2-1; the D gene is possibly TRBD2 (6 bases). Germline loops: CDR1 SGHNT, CDR2 YYREEE (reference sequence). The CDR3 contains 16 residues. V was cut by 0 bases and J by 2 bases, with 12 bases left in between.